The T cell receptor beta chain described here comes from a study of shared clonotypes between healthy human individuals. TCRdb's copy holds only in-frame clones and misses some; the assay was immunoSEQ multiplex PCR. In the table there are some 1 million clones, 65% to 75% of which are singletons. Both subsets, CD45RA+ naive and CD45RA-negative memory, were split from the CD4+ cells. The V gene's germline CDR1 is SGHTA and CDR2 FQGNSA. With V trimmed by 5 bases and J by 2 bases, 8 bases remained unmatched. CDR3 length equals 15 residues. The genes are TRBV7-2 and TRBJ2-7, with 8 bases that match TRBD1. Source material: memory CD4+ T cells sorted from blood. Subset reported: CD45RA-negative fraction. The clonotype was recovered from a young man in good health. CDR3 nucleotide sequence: TGTGCCAGCAGCACCCGGACAGGGCCCCCCTACGAGCAGTACTTC. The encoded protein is CASSTRTGPPYEQYF.